This TCR beta chain was captured in a study of pediatric ulcerative colitis. Here immunoSEQ multiplex PCR was the method, and the copy in TCRdb shows in-frame clones only, minus some. The sample consists of approximately 38,000 clones, roughly four fifths of them appearing once. The rectum was sampled with one to two pinch biopsies at colonoscopy. The germline V gene encodes CDR1 ENHRY and CDR2 SYGVKD. The CDR3 covers 17 residues. Between the trimmed V and J ends, which lost 2 bases and 4 bases, there was a span of 20 bases. Only one count was recorded for this clone. V gene TRBV10-3 combines with J gene TRBJ1-1; the D gene is possibly TRBD1 (6 bases). Sequenced: gut tissue. This clonotype was sampled from a boy aged 5-17 years with severe ulcerative colitis. The CDR3 loop reads CAISEPGHSRKGTEAFF. The CDR3 nucleotides are TGTGCCATCAGTGAGCCGGGACACTCGAGGAAAGGCACTGAAGCTTTCTTT.